These 11 T cell receptor beta chains originate from one sample sequenced in a study of cytomegalovirus exposure and HLA in healthy donors listed by TCRdb under 2017. Library construction relied on the immunoSEQ multiplex PCR assay. A mixture of 60 forward primers for TCR Vbeta segments and 13 reverse primers for TCR Jbeta segments was used in the multiplex PCR. The table comes from immuneACCESS by way of TCRdb, which keeps in-frame sequences with V and J called. Part of the clones is missing from these tables; in studies checked, under half for an unresolved V gene and the rest for unknown reasons. A total of 150,000 to 200,000 clones appear in this sample, 82% of them only once. Clones ranked in the top ten supply approximately 0.51% of the sample. Sequencing used PBMCs. Source of these receptors: a woman aged 50 to 65 in good health and CMV-seronegative.

The chain couples TRBV5-1 to TRBJ1-2; no firm D call. This CDR3 has 16 residues. CDR1 and CDR2 from the germline V gene are SGHRS and YFSETQ. V dropped 0 bases and J dropped 4 bases, with 16 bases sitting between them. The CDR3, as DNA: TGCGCCAGCAGCTTGGCCTCGGGGTTGGAGGGCTATGGCTACACCTTC. Its translation: CASSLASGLEGYGYTF.

This clone has only one observation. The chain uses TRBV6-5 and TRBJ1-2, with D possibly being TRBD1 (5 bases). Germline V gives CDR1 MNHEY, CDR2 SVGAGI. V was clipped by 0 bases and J by 7 bases, with 18 bases between them. This CDR3 is built from 16 residues. CDR3 bases: TGTGCCAGCAGTTACTCGCTTTCAGGGTGGAAAGGTGGCTACACCTTC. It yields the protein CASSYSLSGWKGGYTF.

The rearrangement joins TRBV4-2 to TRBJ2-3, with 11 bases matching TRBD2. V lost 4 bases, J lost 1 base, and 1 base stayed unmatched. Germline CDR1 reads LGHNA; CDR2 reads YNFKEQ. There are 15 residues in the CDR3. The CDR3 DNA sequence: TGTGCCAGCAGCCCGGGACTAGCGGGCACAGATACGCAGTATTTT. This translates into CASSPGLAGTDTQYF.

The chain joins TRBV19 to TRBJ1-5; D uncertain. This CDR3 contains 17 residues. The ends were cut back, 1 base at V and 1 base at J, with 14 bases in the middle. The V gene's germline CDR1 is LNHDA and CDR2 SQIVND (reference sequence). CDR3 loop: CASSIAKTPRSNQPQHF. The CDR3 nucleotides are TGTGCCAGTAGTATAGCGAAGACCCCGAGGAGCAATCAGCCCCAGCATTTT.

This clone was found once. CDR3 amino acids: CASSSTGRTLVAFF. The CDR3 coding sequence is TGCGCCAGCAGCTCCACCGGGCGAACACTAGTAGCTTTCTTT. V and J are TRBV5-1 and TRBJ1-1; the D is unclear. Trimming removed 3 bases from V and 10 bases from J, with 19 bases in between. The CDR3 has 14 residues. Germline CDR1 and CDR2: SGHRS and YFSETQ. The full variable domain, in which reference TRBV5-1 and TRBJ1-1 provide the parts outside the CDR3, is KAGVTQTPRYLIKTRGQQVTLSCSPISGHRSVSWYQQTPGQGLQFLFEYFSETQRNKGNFPGRFSGRQFSNSRSEMNVSTLELGDSALYLCASSSTGRTLVAFFGQGTRLTVV.

The V and J genes are TRBV19 and TRBJ1-6; 8 bases are shared with TRBD1. V was clipped by 8 bases and J by 7 bases; unmatched bases: 7. Germline V gene sequence: CDR1 LNHDA, CDR2 SQIVND (reference sequence). The CDR3 length is 14 residues. The CDR3 loop reads CASEQGVGNSPLHF. The DNA for the CDR3 is TGTGCCAGTGAACAGGGGGTGGGAAATTCACCCCTCCACTTT.

This clone was counted a single time. The chain is built from TRBV7-9 and TRBJ2-1; D not certain. V was cut by 2 bases and J by 7 bases, with 9 bases left in between. The length of the CDR3 is 13 residues. The germline V gene encodes CDR1 SEHNR and CDR2 FQNEAQ (reference sequence). The CDR3 DNA follows: TGTGCCAGCAGCTTACTAGATATGAATGAGCAGTTCTTC. Translation: CASSLLDMNEQFF. The full variable domain, its missing parts supplied by reference TRBV7-9 and TRBJ2-1, is DTGVSQNPRHKITKRGQNVTFRCDPISEHNRLYWYRQTLGQGPEFLTYFQNEAQLEKSRLLSDRFSAERPKGSFSTLEIQRTEQGDSAMYLCASSLLDMNEQFFGPGTRLTVL.

This chain links TRBV7-9 with TRBJ2-1; D might be TRBD2 (6 bases). Germline V gives CDR1 SEHNR, CDR2 FQNEAQ (reference sequence). The CDR3 runs to 14 residues. The germline V and J ends were trimmed by 2 bases and 5 bases, with 10 bases remaining between them. CDR3 region: CASSLLGGDNEQFF. For the CDR3, the DNA is TGTGCCAGCAGCTTACTGGGAGGCGACAATGAGCAGTTCTTC.

Notes on this clone: Other DNA variants within this sample encode the same CDR3. V gene TRBV6-6 combines with J gene TRBJ2-1, with 9 positions matching TRBD2. Germline V gene sequence: CDR1 MNHNY, CDR2 SVGAGI (reference sequence). CDR3 size: 14 residues. V gave up 8 bases and J gave up 4 bases; unmatched junction bases: 6. For the CDR3, the DNA is TGTGCCAGCGCTGGACTAGCGAAGTACAATGAGCAGTTCTTC. Its protein is CASAGLAKYNEQFF.

This clone was recorded once. This sequence joins TRBV29-1 and TRBJ1-1, with TRBD1 matching 8 bases. Per germline, CDR1 SQVTM and CDR2 ANQGSEA. This CDR3 spans 13 amino acids. V shed 4 bases, J shed 2 bases, and the junction held 3 bases outside the gene matches. In DNA form, the CDR3 reads TGCAGCGTTGGGGACAGGCCAAACACTGAAGCTTTCTTT. Translating it yields CSVGDRPNTEAFF.

The table lists this clone with a count of one. The chain recombines TRBV6-1 with TRBJ2-3, with 7 bases identical to TRBD1. The ends lost 7 bases at V and 1 base at J; junction bases unmatched: 8. Germline CDR1 reads MNHNS; CDR2 reads SASEGT. This CDR3 spans 15 amino acids. The CDR3 sequence: CASNQGGQGTDTQYF. CDR3 nucleotide sequence: TGTGCCAGCAACCAAGGTGGACAGGGCACAGATACGCAGTATTTT.